The T cell receptor (beta chain) under discussion was sequenced for a study of cytomegalovirus exposure and HLA in healthy donors. Worth noting for this clone: Its antigen is not known.

Per germline, CDR1 LNHDA and CDR2 SQIVND (reference sequence). With 5 bases clipped from V and 3 bases from J, the junction kept 9 bases outside the gene matches. The CDR3 has 15 amino acids. Study-wide points: Rarity held for most TCR sequences, but there were some public TCRs that occurred in many donors. An analysis was carried out later, and it reportedly showed fewer N-insertions in an Asian-associated ancestry cluster than the approximately 660-donor mean.

PCR employed 60 Vbeta and 13 Jbeta primers. Sequencing used immunoSEQ multiplex PCR; TCRdb keeps in-frame clones, though not all of them. Recorded for this sample: under 120,000 clones. The origin of this receptor is a man between 45 and 60 years old in good health and CMV-seronegative. What was sequenced was PBMCs. This chain joins TRBV19 and TRBJ2-7; 8 bases line up with TRBD1. The CDR3 DNA reads TGTGCCAGTAGTTTCCCCGGGACAGGCCTCTACGAGCAGTACTTC. Amino acids: CASSFPGTGLYEQYF.